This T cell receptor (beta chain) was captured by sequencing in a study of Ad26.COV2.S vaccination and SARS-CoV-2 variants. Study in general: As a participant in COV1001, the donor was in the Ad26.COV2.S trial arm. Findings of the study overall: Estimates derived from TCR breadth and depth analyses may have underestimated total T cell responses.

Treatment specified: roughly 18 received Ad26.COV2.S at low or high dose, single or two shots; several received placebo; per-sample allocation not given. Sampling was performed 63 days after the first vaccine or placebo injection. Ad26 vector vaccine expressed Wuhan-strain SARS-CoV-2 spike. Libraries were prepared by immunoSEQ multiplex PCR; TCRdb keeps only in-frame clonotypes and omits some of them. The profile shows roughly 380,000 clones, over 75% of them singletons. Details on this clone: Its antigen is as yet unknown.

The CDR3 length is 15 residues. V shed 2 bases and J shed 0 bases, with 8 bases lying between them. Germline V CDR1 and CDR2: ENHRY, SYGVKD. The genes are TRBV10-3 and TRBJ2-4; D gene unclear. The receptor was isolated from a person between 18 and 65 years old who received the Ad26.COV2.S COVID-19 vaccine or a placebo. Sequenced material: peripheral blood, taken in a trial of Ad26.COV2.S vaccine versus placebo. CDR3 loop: CAISEDPEAKNIQYF. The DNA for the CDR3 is TGTGCCATCAGTGAGGACCCAGAAGCCAAAAACATTCAGTACTTC.